The 28 T cell receptor beta chains in this list originate from one sample, sequenced in a study of cytomegalovirus exposure and HLA in healthy donors. The PCR employed 60 Vbeta primers together with 13 Jbeta primers. This table comes from immunoSEQ multiplex PCR, and its TCRdb copy is limited to in-frame clones, with some not included. Among roughly 200,000 clones, approximately 86% were seen once, and the ten largest hold roughly 0.32%. The sequencing sample was made of PBMCs. The receptors come from a woman aged 25-40 years in good health and CMV-seronegative.

As for this clone: A read error may produce the germline difference seen at one junction end. The V call is TRBV7-7, the J call TRBJ2-5, with D tentatively TRBD2 (6 bases). In germline, CDR1 is SSHAT, CDR2 FNYEAQ (reference sequence). The length of the CDR3 is 13 residues. The CDR3 region is CASSPGLSETQYF. CDR3 bases: TGTGCTAGCAGCCCGGGACTTTCGGAGACCCAGTACTTC. The full variable domain, its missing parts supplied by reference TRBV7-7 and TRBJ2-5, is GAGVSQSPRYKVTKRGQDVTLRCDPISSHATLYWYQQALGQGPEFLTYFNYEAQPDKSGLPSDRFSAERPEGSISTLTIQRTEQRDSAMYRCASSPGLSETQYFGPGTRLLVL.

V and J are TRBV5-6 and TRBJ2-1; D remains unclear. Germline V gives CDR1 SGHDT, CDR2 YYEEEE. V lost 1 base, J lost 15 bases, and 17 bases lay in between. The CDR3 totals 13 residues. CDR3: CASSLNPRSEPFF. The CDR3 DNA reads as TGTGCCAGCAGCTTGAATCCTCGGTCCGAACCGTTCTTC. The entire variable domain, with the rest obtained from reference TRBV5-6 and TRBJ2-1, is as follows: DAGVTQSPTHLIKTRGQQVTLRCSPKSGHDTVSWYQQALGQGPQFIFQYYEEEERQRGNFPDRFSGHQFPNYSSELNVNALLLGDSALYLCASSLNPRSEPFFGPGTRLTVL.

This rearrangement joins TRBV29-1 to TRBJ1-2; D might be TRBD1 (5 bases). The CDR3 has 11 residues. V lost 6 bases, J lost 5 bases, and 10 bases lay in between. Germline CDR1 SQVTM, CDR2 ANQGSEA. CDR3 sequence: CSVGAGYGYTF. Here the CDR3 DNA reads TGCAGCGTAGGGGCGGGGTATGGCTACACCTTC.

The V gene is TRBV19, the J gene TRBJ2-2; tentatively, D is TRBD2 (6 bases). This CDR3 is built from 15 residues. V lost 7 bases and J 5 bases, leaving 17 bases between the germline ends. Germline CDR1 is LNHDA and CDR2 is SQIVND (reference sequence). The CDR3, as DNA: TGTGCCAGTAACTCTCCGGGACTCGGGACCGGGGAGCTGTTTTTT. Residues: CASNSPGLGTGELFF. Full variable domain (rest looked up from reference TRBV19 and TRBJ2-2): DGGITQSPKYLFRKEGQNVTLSCEQNLNHDAMYWYRQDPGQGLRLIYYSQIVNDFQKGDIAEGYSVSREKKESFPLTVTSAQKNPTAFYLCASNSPGLGTGELFFGEGSRLTVL.

For the CDR3, the DNA is TGTGCCAGCAGCAGACTCGCCTACAATGAGCAGTTCTTC. Amino acids: CASSRLAYNEQFF. The chain uses TRBV2 and TRBJ2-1; the D is unclear. The CDR3 extends over 13 amino acids. V was trimmed by 6 bases and J by 2 bases, leaving 8 bases between them. Germline V gives CDR1 SNHLY, CDR2 FYNNEI.

The CDR3 DNA follows: TGTGCCAGCAGCCATGCGGGCACTGAAGCTTTCTTT. As protein: CASSHAGTEAFF. This chain joins TRBV14 and TRBJ1-1; D uncertain. Germline CDR1 is SGHDN and CDR2 is FVKESK. V was trimmed by 3 bases and J by 4 bases, leaving 6 bases between them. The CDR3 covers 12 residues. Full variable domain (outside the CDR3, taken from reference TRBV14 and TRBJ1-1): EAGVTQFPSHSVIEKGQTVTLRCDPISGHDNLYWYRRVMGKEIKFLLHFVKESKQDESGMPNNRFLAERTGGTYSTLKVQPAELEDSGVYFCASSHAGTEAFFGQGTRLTVV.

In this sample, this clone turned up once. The gene calls are TRBV2 and TRBJ2-1; TRBD1 might be the D (5 bases). The CDR3 is 14 amino acids. V lost 4 bases and J 6 bases, leaving 13 bases between the germline ends. CDR1 is SNHLY, CDR2 FYNNEI, per germline. The CDR3 here is CASSGVGRPNEQFF. The CDR3 nucleotides are TGTGCCAGCAGTGGGGTGGGGCGGCCCAATGAGCAGTTCTTC.

This chain connects TRBV10-3 to TRBJ2-7; 10 bases are a match to TRBD2. CDR1 and CDR2 (germline): ENHRY, SYGVKD. The CDR3 sequence is 15 residues long. The junction had 3 bases not matched to a gene; V was cut back by 0 bases and J by 4 bases. CDR3 DNA: TGTGCCATCAGTGAGTCGGCTAGCGGGAGTTACGAGCAGTACTTC. This encodes CAISESASGSYEQYF.

The rearrangement uses TRBV6-6 and TRBJ2-1, with D possibly matching TRBD2 (6 bases). Germline values: CDR1 MNHNY, CDR2 SVGAGI (reference sequence). The CDR3 sequence is 13 residues long. V shed 6 bases and J shed 5 bases, with 11 bases lying between them. The CDR3 is CASRSTSNNEQFF. DNA of the CDR3: TGTGCCAGCAGGAGTACTAGCAACAATGAGCAGTTCTTC.

The chain uses TRBV6-4 and TRBJ2-3; D is ambiguous. Trimming took off 4 bases at V and 5 bases at J, with 10 bases between the two ends. Germline loops: CDR1 MRHNA, CDR2 SNTAGT. The CDR3 runs to 13 residues. The DNA for the CDR3 is TGTGCCAGCAGTGGACGTTCAGGAGATACGCAGTATTTT. Its protein product is CASSGRSGDTQYF.

The chain has TRBV5-1 and TRBJ2-7, with 7 nucleotides matching TRBD2. CDR1 SGHRS and CDR2 YFSETQ come from the germline V gene. The CDR3 spans 15 residues. Trimming took 4 bases from V and 0 from J; bases not matched to a gene: 7. CDR3 nucleotide sequence: TGCGCCAGCAGCCTTTCCGGGGGGAGCTCCTACGAGCAGTACTTC. Encoded protein: CASSLSGGSSYEQYF.

The chain couples TRBV27 to TRBJ2-7; possible D gene TRBD1, 5 bases. Germline CDR1 MNHEY, CDR2 SMNVEV (reference sequence). Trimming left V 1 base short and J 3 bases short, with 16 bases between. The CDR3 is made up of 16 amino acids. The CDR3 coding sequence is TGTGCCAGCAGTTTATATCGTGGGGCTAATGTCTACGAGCAGTACTTC. Translated, it gives CASSLYRGANVYEQYF.

This chain joins TRBV9 and TRBJ2-7; possibly TRBD1 for D (6 bases). CDR1 is SGDLS and CDR2 is YYNGEE in the germline V gene. This CDR3 is built from 17 residues. Trimming took off 3 bases at V and 7 bases at J, with 26 bases between the two ends. The CDR3 nucleotides are TGTGCCAGCAGCGGAAGCGCCGGGACAACGACCCTTCGGGAGCAGTACTTC. Encoded protein: CASSGSAGTTTLREQYF.

V and J are TRBV28 and TRBJ1-1; D perhaps matches TRBD1 (6 bases). V was clipped by 0 bases and J by 4 bases, with 6 bases between them. Germline CDR1 and CDR2: MDHEN and SYDVKM. This CDR3 comprises 13 residues. The CDR3 region is CASSLWGATEAFF. The CDR3 DNA reads TGTGCCAGCAGTTTATGGGGGGCCACTGAAGCTTTCTTT.

This rearrangement joins TRBV29-1 to TRBJ2-1; D is unclear. The V gene lost 1 base and the J gene lost 2 bases, with 9 bases spanning the gap. The length of the CDR3 is 14 residues. CDR1 SQVTM and CDR2 ANQGSEA come from the germline V gene. As DNA, the CDR3 is TGCAGCGTTGAAGCCAGGAAAACCTACAATGAGCAGTTCTTC. This sequence encodes CSVEARKTYNEQFF.

The chain carries TRBV7-2 and TRBJ2-5; 8 bases line up with TRBD1. The germline CDR1 and CDR2 sequences are SGHTA and FQGNSA. The CDR3 length is 15 residues. Trimming removed 6 bases from V and 5 bases from J; junction bases left unmatched: 11. This CDR3 is CASSTRTGPRETQYF. In DNA form, the CDR3 reads TGTGCCAGCAGTACTCGGACAGGGCCAAGGGAGACCCAGTACTTC.

The V and J genes are TRBV5-1 and TRBJ2-1; 7 bases line up with TRBD2. The germline gives CDR1 SGHRS, CDR2 YFSETQ. The CDR3 has 16 residues. V lost 5 bases, J lost 3 bases, and 11 bases stayed unmatched. The CDR3 region is CASSLTAGTGYNEQFF. The CDR3, as DNA: TGCGCCAGCAGTTTGACAGCGGGGACCGGCTACAATGAGCAGTTCTTC. The full variable domain, its missing parts supplied by reference TRBV5-1 and TRBJ2-1, is KAGVTQTPRYLIKTRGQQVTLSCSPISGHRSVSWYQQTPGQGLQFLFEYFSETQRNKGNFPGRFSGRQFSNSRSEMNVSTLELGDSALYLCASSLTAGTGYNEQFFGPGTRLTVL.

The CDR3 here is CASSFGRGTASQETQYF. The CDR3 nucleotides are TGTGCCAGCAGTTTTGGACGCGGGACAGCGTCCCAAGAGACCCAGTACTTC. V usage is TRBV28 and J usage is TRBJ2-5, with D perhaps matching TRBD1 (7 bases). Trimming took off 3 bases at V and 1 base at J, with 18 bases between the two ends. Germline V gene data show CDR1 as MDHEN and CDR2 as SYDVKM. The CDR3 is 17 amino acids.

The chain joins TRBV28 to TRBJ1-2; no clear D gene. Germline V gene lookup returns CDR1 MDHEN and CDR2 SYDVKM. This CDR3 is built from 13 residues. V gave up 3 bases and J gave up 7 bases, with 12 bases separating them. The CDR3 spells CASSFYSGGGYTF. As DNA, the CDR3 is TGTGCCAGCAGTTTCTATAGTGGCGGTGGCTACACCTTC.

The CDR3 bases are TGCGCCAGCAGCCAACCCCCCGAGAGGGCTGAAGCTTTCTTT. This encodes CASSQPPERAEAFF. This chain uses TRBV4-1 with TRBJ1-1; no clear D. The CDR3 contains 14 residues. Germline lookup yields CDR1 MGHRA and CDR2 YSYEKL. Trimming took off 2 bases at V and 6 bases at J, with 13 bases between the two ends.

The chain couples TRBV6-1 to TRBJ2-7; TRBD2 agrees at 7 bases. The CDR3 totals 14 residues. V lost 3 bases and J lost 6; bases outside the gene matches: 8. Looked up from germline, CDR1 is MNHNS and CDR2 is SASEGT. CDR3 protein: CASSEREGRSEQYF. DNA of the CDR3: TGTGCCAGCAGTGAGAGGGAGGGCCGGAGCGAGCAGTACTTC.

The CDR3 loop reads CASSEGQGSVTNEKLFF. The CDR3 nucleotides are TGTGCCAGCAGCGAGGGGCAGGGTTCGGTAACTAATGAAAAACTGTTTTTT. The chain links TRBV9 to TRBJ1-4; TRBD1 is a possible D gene (5 bases). The CDR3 loop spans 17 amino acids. Germline CDR1 reads SGDLS; CDR2 reads YYNGEE. V was shortened by 3 bases and J by 1 base, with 16 bases between the two germline ends.

The chain is built from TRBV27 and TRBJ1-1; possibly TRBD1 for D (6 bases). Germline CDR1 and CDR2: MNHEY and SMNVEV (reference sequence). Trimming cost V 3 bases and J 4 bases, with 12 bases left between them. This CDR3 contains 14 residues. Written as DNA, the CDR3 is TGTGCCAGCAGTTTTGGGGGCATCGGCACTGAAGCTTTCTTT. Residues: CASSFGGIGTEAFF.

The chain has TRBV5-5 and TRBJ2-1, with a tentative D call TRBD1 (5 bases). The germline V gene has CDR1 SGHKS and CDR2 YYEKEE (reference sequence). The CDR3 contains 16 residues. The V gene lost 0 bases and the J gene lost 2 bases, with 12 bases spanning the gap. CDR3 sequence: CASSLGGRVTYNEQFF. CDR3 bases: TGTGCCAGCAGCTTGGGAGGCAGGGTCACCTACAATGAGCAGTTCTTC.

The rearrangement joins TRBV19 to TRBJ2-7; TRBD1 aligns across 9 bases. Germline V gene data show CDR1 as LNHDA and CDR2 as SQIVND (reference sequence). The CDR3 length is 15 residues. V shed 5 bases, J shed 5 bases, and the junction held 10 bases outside the gene matches. The CDR3 loop is CASSPMTGGLHEQYF. The CDR3 DNA reads as TGTGCCAGTAGTCCTATGACAGGGGGGTTGCACGAGCAGTACTTC.

The chain has TRBV28 and TRBJ2-7; TRBD2 is a possible D gene (6 bases). Germline V gene data show CDR1 as MDHEN and CDR2 as SYDVKM. The CDR3 runs to 16 residues. V was trimmed by 6 bases and J by 3 bases, leaving 21 bases between them. The CDR3 DNA reads TGTGCCAGCAGCCCCCTGCGCGGGACCCAATTCTACGAGCAGTACTTC. Protein sequence: CASSPLRGTQFYEQYF.

This clone was seen a handful of times. J is TRBJ2-5 and V is TRBV30, with D possibly matching TRBD1 (5 bases). CDR3 length equals 12 residues. Deletions cut 2 bases from V and 5 bases from J, with 9 bases between. Germline V gene lookup returns CDR1 GTSNPN and CDR2 SVGIG (reference sequence). The chain's CDR3 is CAWSRAGETQYF. CDR3 bases: TGTGCCTGGAGTAGAGCAGGGGAGACCCAGTACTTC.

The chain carries TRBV4-1 and TRBJ1-2; 7 bases line up with TRBD1. This CDR3 has 13 amino acids. Trimming cost V 2 bases and J 4 bases; bases outside gene matches: 1. Germline V lookup: CDR1 MGHRA, CDR2 YSYEKL. This CDR3 is CASSQPGGYGYTF. As DNA, the CDR3 is TGCGCCAGCAGCCAACCAGGGGGCTATGGCTACACCTTC.